The clone carrying this T cell receptor beta chain was observed a handful of times. The target antigen is unknown. The germline V gene has CDR1 MGHRA and CDR2 YSYEKL. J was trimmed by 11 bases and V by 5 bases; bases with no gene match: 8. The CDR3 is made up of 15 amino acids. The sample originates from a study of identical twins. General observations from the study: Shared out-of-frame alpha sequences (those common to twins) showed excess low generation probability.

TCRdb reprocessed the 5' RACE reads with MiXCR, giving one entry per CDR3 protein. Of 1.5 million to 2 million distinct CDR3 sequences in the sample, 32% are singletons; the top ten hold about 0.27%. This sequence originates from a newborn girl in good health. J is TRBJ2-5 and V is TRBV4-1, with 16 bases matching TRBD2. Sequencing was carried out using cord blood. The CDR3 loop reads CASSSPGLAGGEQYF. In DNA, the CDR3 is TGCGCCAGCAGCTCCCCGGGACTAGCGGGAGGGGAGCAGTACTTC.